The sequence of this T cell receptor beta chain was determined in a study of Ad26.COV2.S vaccination and SARS-CoV-2 variants. As for the study in general: Recipients of Ad26.COV2.S got it intramuscularly, once or twice 56 days apart.

Here immunoSEQ multiplex PCR was the method, and the copy in TCRdb shows in-frame clones only, minus some. Of hundreds of thousands of clones in the sample, 70% to 90% were seen once. Described treatment: some 20 received Ad26.COV2.S at low or high dose, single or two shots; about five received placebo; per-sample allocation not given. At day 63 after the first vaccine or placebo injection, samples were drawn. The donor's status was that of an adult aged 18-55 years in Boston. Details on this clone: Other DNA sequences in the same sample also yield this CDR3.

Germline V lookup: CDR1 GTSNPN, CDR2 SVGIG (reference sequence). V was shortened by 5 bases and J by 2 bases, with 9 bases between the two germline ends. The CDR3 consists of 12 residues. The receptor was derived from a person between 18 and 65 years old who received the Ad26.COV2.S COVID-19 vaccine or a placebo. This specimen consisted of peripheral blood, obtained in a trial of Ad26.COV2.S vaccine versus placebo. This chain connects TRBV30 to TRBJ1-2; TRBD1 is a possible D gene (6 bases). DNA of the CDR3: TGTGCCTGGGCCACAGGGAACTATGGCTACACCTTC. Amino acids: CAWATGNYGYTF.